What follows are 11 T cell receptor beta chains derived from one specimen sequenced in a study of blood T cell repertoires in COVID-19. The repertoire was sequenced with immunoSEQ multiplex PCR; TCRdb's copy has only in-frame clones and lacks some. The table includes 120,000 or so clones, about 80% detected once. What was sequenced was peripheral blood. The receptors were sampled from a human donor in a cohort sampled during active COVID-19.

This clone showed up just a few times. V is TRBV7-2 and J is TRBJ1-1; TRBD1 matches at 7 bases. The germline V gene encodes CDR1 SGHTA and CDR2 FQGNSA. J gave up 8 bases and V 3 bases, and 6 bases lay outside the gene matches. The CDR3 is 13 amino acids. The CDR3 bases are TGTGCCAGCAGCTTGGACAGGTCGGGGGAAGCTTTCTTT. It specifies CASSLDRSGEAFF.

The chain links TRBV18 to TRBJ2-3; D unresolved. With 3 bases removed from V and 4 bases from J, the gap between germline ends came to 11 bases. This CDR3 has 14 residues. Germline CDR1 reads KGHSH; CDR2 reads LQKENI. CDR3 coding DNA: TGTGCCAGCTCACCGGCCCCCCGGGCAGATACGCAGTATTTT. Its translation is CASSPAPRADTQYF.

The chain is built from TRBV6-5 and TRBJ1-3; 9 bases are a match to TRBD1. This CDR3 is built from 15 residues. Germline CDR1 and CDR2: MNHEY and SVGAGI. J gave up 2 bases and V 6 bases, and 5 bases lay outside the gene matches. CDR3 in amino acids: CASRPQGAAGNTIYF. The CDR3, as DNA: TGTGCCAGCAGACCACAGGGGGCCGCTGGAAACACCATATATTTT.

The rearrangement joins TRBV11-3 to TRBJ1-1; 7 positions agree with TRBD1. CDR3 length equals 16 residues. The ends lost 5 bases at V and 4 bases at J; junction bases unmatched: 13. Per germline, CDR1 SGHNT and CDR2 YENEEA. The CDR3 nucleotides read TGTGCCAGCAGCCGCGGCCAGGGGGAAGGGGCCACTGAAGCTTTCTTT. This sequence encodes CASSRGQGEGATEAFF.

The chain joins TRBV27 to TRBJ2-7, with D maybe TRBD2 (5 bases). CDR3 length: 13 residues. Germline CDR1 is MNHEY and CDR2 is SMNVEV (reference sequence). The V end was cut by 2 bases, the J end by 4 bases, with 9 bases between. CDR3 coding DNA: TGTGCCAGCAGTTTACGGGATCCGTACGAGCAGTACTTC. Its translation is CASSLRDPYEQYF.

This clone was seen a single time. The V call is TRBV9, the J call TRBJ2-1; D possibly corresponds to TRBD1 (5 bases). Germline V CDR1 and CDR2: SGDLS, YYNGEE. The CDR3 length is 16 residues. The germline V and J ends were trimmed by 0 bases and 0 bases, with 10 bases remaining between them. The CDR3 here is CASSVEGKSSYNEQFF. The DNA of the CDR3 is TGTGCCAGCAGCGTAGAGGGGAAGAGCTCCTACAATGAGCAGTTCTTC. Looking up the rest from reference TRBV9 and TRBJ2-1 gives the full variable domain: DSGVTQTPKHLITATGQRVTLRCSPRSGDLSVYWYQQSLDQGLQFLIQYYNGEERAKGNILERFSAQQFPDLHSELNLSSLELGDSALYFCASSVEGKSSYNEQFFGPGTRLTVL.

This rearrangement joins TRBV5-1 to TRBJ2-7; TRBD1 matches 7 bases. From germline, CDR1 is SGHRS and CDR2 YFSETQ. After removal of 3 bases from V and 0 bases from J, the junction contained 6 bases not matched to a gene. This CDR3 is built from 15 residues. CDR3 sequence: CASSSTAGGSYEQYF. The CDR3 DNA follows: TGCGCCAGCAGCTCAACGGCAGGGGGCTCCTACGAGCAGTACTTC.

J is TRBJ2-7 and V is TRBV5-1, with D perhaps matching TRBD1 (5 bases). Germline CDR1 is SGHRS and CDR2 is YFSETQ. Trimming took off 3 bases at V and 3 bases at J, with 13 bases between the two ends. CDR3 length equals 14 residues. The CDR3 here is CASSSQAGFYEQYF. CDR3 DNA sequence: TGCGCCAGCAGCTCCCAAGCAGGGTTCTACGAGCAGTACTTC. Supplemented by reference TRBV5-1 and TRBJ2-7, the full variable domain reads KAGVTQTPRYLIKTRGQQVTLSCSPISGHRSVSWYQQTPGQGLQFLFEYFSETQRNKGNFPGRFSGRQFSNSRSEMNVSTLELGDSALYLCASSSQAGFYEQYFGPGTRLTVT.

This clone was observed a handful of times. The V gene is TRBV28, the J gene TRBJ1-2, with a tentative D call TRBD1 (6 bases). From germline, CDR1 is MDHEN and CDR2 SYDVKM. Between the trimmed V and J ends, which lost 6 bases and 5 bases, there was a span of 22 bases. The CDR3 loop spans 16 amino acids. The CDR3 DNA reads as TGTGCCAGCAGCCACACCCGCTCTGGGGGGGCGTATGGCTACACCTTC. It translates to CASSHTRSGGAYGYTF.

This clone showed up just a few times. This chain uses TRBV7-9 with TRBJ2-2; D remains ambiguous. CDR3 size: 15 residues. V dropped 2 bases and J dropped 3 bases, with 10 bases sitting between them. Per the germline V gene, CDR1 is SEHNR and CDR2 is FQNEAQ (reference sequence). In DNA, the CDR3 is TGTGCCAGCAGCTTAAGGCGGTGGGACACCGGGGAGCTGTTTTTT. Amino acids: CASSLRRWDTGELFF.

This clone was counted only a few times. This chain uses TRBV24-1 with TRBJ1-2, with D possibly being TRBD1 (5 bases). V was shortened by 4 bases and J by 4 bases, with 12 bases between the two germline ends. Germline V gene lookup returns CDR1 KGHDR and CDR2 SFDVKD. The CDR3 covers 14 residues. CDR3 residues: CATSDLGQPYGYTF. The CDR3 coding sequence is TGTGCCACCAGTGACCTCGGACAACCCTATGGCTACACCTTC.